These 13 T cell receptor beta chains originate from one sample sequenced in a study of molecular identifiers for immune sequencing clone quantification. TCRdb ran MiXCR on the PCR reads and lists one entry per CDR3 protein. The sample carries over 550,000 distinct CDR3 sequences, 25% recorded once. Sequenced input: naive CD8+ T cells from blood, with Jurkat cell RNA spiked in. Subset: FACS-sorted CD8+CD4-CCR7+CD45RA+ naive T cells. The origin of the receptors is a human donor in good health. Some libraries in this study had Jurkat cell RNA spiked in.

This chain uses TRBV30 with TRBJ1-1; TRBD1 might be the D (5 bases). V was cut by 3 bases and J by 6 bases, with 17 bases left in between. The CDR3 sequence is 14 residues long. Per germline, CDR1 GTSNPN and CDR2 SVGIG (reference sequence). CDR3 sequence (DNA): TGTGCCTGGAGGAGCTGGGACGCAAGCGCTGAAGCTTTCTTT. It codes for CAWRSWDASAEAFF.

This clonotype came up many times. V usage is TRBV6-2 or TRBV6-3 and J usage is TRBJ2-7, with a tentative D call TRBD2 (5 bases). CDR3 size: 15 residues. Deletions cut 2 bases from V and 2 bases from J, with 13 bases between. Germline CDR1 and CDR2: MNHEY and SVGEGT. CDR3 DNA: TGTGCCAGCAGTTACCTCAGCGGAGTTACCTACGAGCAGTACTTC. This sequence encodes CASSYLSGVTYEQYF.

The V call is TRBV5-6, the J call TRBJ1-3; tentative D call: TRBD1 (5 bases). V lost 0 bases and J 0 bases, leaving 7 bases between the germline ends. CDR1 and CDR2 (germline): SGHDT, YYEEEE. The CDR3 has 15 amino acids. CDR3 sequence reads: CASSLEGISGNTIYF. CDR3 coding DNA: TGTGCCAGCAGCTTGGAGGGGATCTCTGGAAACACCATATATTTT.

In regard to this clonotype: One end of the junction varies from germline; a read error may be responsible. The J gene is TRBJ2-7, the V gene TRBV19, with 10 bases fitting TRBD1. Looked up from germline, CDR1 is LNHDA and CDR2 is SQIVND (reference sequence). This CDR3 contains 15 residues. The CDR3 sequence is CAGSIRTGGIYEQYF. In nucleotides, the CDR3 is TGTGCCGGTAGTATCCGGACAGGGGGTATCTACGAGCAGTACTTC. The full variable domain, completed using reference TRBV19 and TRBJ2-7, is DGGITQSPKYLFRKEGQNVTLSCEQNLNHDAMYWYRQDPGQGLRLIYYSQIVNDFQKGDIAEGYSVSREKKESFPLTVTSAQKNPTAFYLCAGSIRTGGIYEQYFGPGTRLTVT.

This clonotype was observed a few times. The V gene is TRBV11-2, the J gene TRBJ2-7, with 7 bases fitting TRBD1. CDR1 and CDR2 (germline): SGHAT, FQNNGV. V trimming: 6 bases; J trimming: 5 bases; junction bases outside the gene matches: 7. The CDR3 is made up of 13 amino acids. The CDR3 sequence is CASSRSTGDEQYF. The CDR3 bases are TGTGCCAGCAGTAGGAGCACAGGGGACGAGCAGTACTTC.

On this clonotype: It may be a read error: a sequence one base away is much more abundant. The chain combines TRBV7-9 with TRBJ1-6; a possible D gene is TRBD1 (5 bases). Germline lookup yields CDR1 SEHNR and CDR2 FQNEAQ (reference sequence). CDR3 length: 15 residues. With 8 bases removed from V and 6 bases from J, the gap between germline ends came to 17 bases. The CDR3 coding sequence is TGTGCCAGCTGGCTTCCGGGCAGGGTTAATTCACCCCTCCACTTT. Translated, it gives CASWLPGRVNSPLHF.

This clonotype was recorded many times. The chain links TRBV5-4 to TRBJ2-7; 7 nucleotides align to TRBD1. There are 13 residues in the CDR3. Unmatched junction bases numbered 2, after V lost 0 bases and J lost 5 bases. The V gene's germline CDR1 is SGHNT and CDR2 YYREEE (reference sequence). The CDR3 region is CASSLDRGHEQYF. CDR3 bases: TGTGCCAGCAGCTTGGACAGGGGCCACGAGCAGTACTTC.

The J gene is TRBJ2-1, the V gene TRBV12-3 or TRBV12-4; 10 bases are shared with TRBD1. The ends lost 3 bases at V and 4 bases at J; junction bases unmatched: 6. The CDR3 is 16 amino acids. Here the CDR3 DNA reads TGTGCCAGCAGTTTCTTGAGACAGGGGGCGTACAATGAGCAGTTCTTC. Its protein is CASSFLRQGAYNEQFF.

This clonotype was counted only a few times. This chain uses TRBV4-1 with TRBJ1-2; 7 bases line up with TRBD1. The junction had 4 bases not matched to a gene; V was cut back by 0 bases and J by 3 bases. The CDR3 extends over 15 amino acids. Germline CDR1 MGHRA, CDR2 YSYEKL. The CDR3 sequence: CASSQDIGTDYGYTF. The CDR3 region has the DNA TGCGCCAGCAGCCAAGATATAGGGACAGACTATGGCTACACCTTC.

This clonotype was observed many times. This chain uses TRBV28 with TRBJ2-7; D perhaps matches TRBD2 (7 bases). V gave up 1 base and J gave up 1 base, with 14 bases separating them. The CDR3 runs to 16 residues. Germline assignment: CDR1 MDHEN and CDR2 SYDVKM. The chain's CDR3 is CASSLSGGAGSYEQYF. CDR3 nucleotides: TGTGCCAGCAGTTTATCGGGGGGCGCGGGTTCCTACGAGCAGTACTTC. Based on the CDR3 plus reference TRBV28 and TRBJ2-7, the full variable domain is DVKVTQSSRYLVKRTGEKVFLECVQDMDHENMFWYRQDPGLGLRLIYFSYDVKMKEKGDIPEGYSVSREKKERFSLILESASTNQTSMYLCASSLSGGAGSYEQYFGPGTRLTVT.

This clonotype was picked up many times. J is TRBJ2-7 and V is TRBV29-1; 9 nucleotides agree with TRBD2. Germline trimming cut 6 bases from V and 3 bases from J; bases unmatched to any gene: 9. CDR3 length: 14 amino acids. Germline V gene lookup returns CDR1 SQVTM and CDR2 ANQGSEA. CDR3 sequence (DNA): TGCAGCGTGAACCTAGCGGGACATGTCTACGAGCAGTACTTC. This encodes CSVNLAGHVYEQYF.

Ten or more counts support this clonotype. V is TRBV7-7 and J is TRBJ2-7; 9 nucleotides line up with TRBD1. Per the germline V gene, CDR1 is SSHAT and CDR2 is FNYEAQ (reference sequence). This CDR3 is 15 amino acids long. V lost 4 bases, J lost 0 bases, and 4 bases stayed unmatched. CDR3 amino acids: CASSSGTGSSYEQYF. As DNA, the CDR3 is TGTGCCAGCAGCTCCGGGACAGGGAGCTCCTACGAGCAGTACTTC. Using reference TRBV7-7 and TRBJ2-7 for the parts outside the CDR3, the full variable domain is GAGVSQSPRYKVTKRGQDVTLRCDPISSHATLYWYQQALGQGPEFLTYFNYEAQPDKSGLPSDRFSAERPEGSISTLTIQRTEQRDSAMYRCASSSGTGSSYEQYFGPGTRLTVT.

On this clonotype: One base away lies a much larger clone, so this may be a sequencing read error. The rearrangement links TRBV9 to TRBJ1-1; no definite D call. CDR1 and CDR2 (germline): SGDLS, YYNGEE. V shed 0 bases and J shed 5 bases, with 8 bases lying between them. CDR3 size: 13 residues. The CDR3 nucleotides read TGTGCCAGCAGCGTAGTTTCCAGGACTGAAGCTTTCTTT. Encoded protein: CASSVVSRTEAFF.